The 28 T cell receptor beta chains reported below all come from one sample, sequenced in a study of T-cell reconstitution after alpha-beta-depleted transplantation in children (dated by TCRdb to 2016 to 2017). Library method: PCR. Instrument on record: Illumina HiSeq 2500. TCR library preparation used molecular barcoding, with unique molecular identifiers applied to normalize quantification of the TCRbeta repertoire. TCRdb took the public reads, trimmed them with fastp at Q25, ran MiXCR for clone calling and kept in-frame beta chains. Duplicate CDR3 protein sequences are folded into a single record with the most common DNA and genes. The sample table contains 420,000 or so distinct CDR3 sequences; only one count was recorded for approximately 11% of them. About 5% of the sample is taken by the ten largest. Sequenced here: PBMCs from the stem cell graft donor, sampled from the stem cell graft. Receptors originate from a human donor who donated a stem cell graft to a child with acute myeloid leukemia.

In this sample, this clonotype turned up many times. The chain couples TRBV5-1 to TRBJ2-2; D call uncertain. The CDR3 spans 16 residues. The germline CDR1 and CDR2 sequences are SGHRS and YFSETQ. The ends were cut back, 4 bases at V and 1 base at J, with 14 bases in the middle. DNA for the CDR3: TGCGCCAGCAGCCCCAAACTGGACGGGAACACCGGGGAGCTGTTTTTT. This gives the protein CASSPKLDGNTGELFF.

This clonotype was counted only a few times. V and J are TRBV20-1 and TRBJ2-1; D is undetermined. Per the germline V gene, CDR1 is DFQATT and CDR2 is SNEGSKA (reference sequence). Trimming shortened V by 3 bases and J by 0 bases, and 9 bases separated the two germline ends. The CDR3 totals 14 residues. CDR3 residues: CSASTASSYNEQFF. In DNA, the CDR3 is TGCAGTGCTAGCACTGCTTCCTCCTACAATGAGCAGTTCTTC.

In its sample, this clonotype was seen many times. V usage is TRBV29-1 and J usage is TRBJ2-1; D call uncertain. The CDR3 totals 16 residues. Between the trimmed V and J ends, which lost 2 bases and 4 bases, there was a span of 18 bases. Germline values: CDR1 SQVTM, CDR2 ANQGSEA. The CDR3 sequence is CSVEHLFGEKYNEQFF. Here the CDR3 DNA reads TGCAGCGTTGAACACCTTTTTGGTGAAAAATACAATGAGCAGTTCTTC.

The sample holds many counts of this clonotype. The V call is TRBV7-9, the J call TRBJ2-3; 9 nucleotides match TRBD2. Germline V gene data show CDR1 as SEHNR and CDR2 as FQNEAQ (reference sequence). V shed 3 bases, J shed 4 bases, and the junction held 8 bases outside the gene matches. This CDR3 contains 16 residues. The CDR3 bases are TGTGCCAGCAGCTTTACCCGCGGGAGGGCCGCAGATACGCAGTATTTT. Protein: CASSFTRGRAADTQYF. Using reference TRBV7-9 and TRBJ2-3 for the parts outside the CDR3, the full variable domain is DTGVSQNPRHKITKRGQNVTFRCDPISEHNRLYWYRQTLGQGPEFLTYFQNEAQLEKSRLLSDRFSAERPKGSFSTLEIQRTEQGDSAMYLCASSFTRGRAADTQYFGPGTRLTVL.

V and J are TRBV6-1 and TRBJ1-6; possibly TRBD1 for D (6 bases). Germline CDR1 reads MNHNS; CDR2 reads SASEGT. The V end was cut by 3 bases, the J end by 7 bases, with 19 bases between. This CDR3 has 17 residues. CDR3 coding DNA: TGTGCCAGCAGTGACGGACAGCCTTTTCTATTCAATTCACCCCTCCACTTT. Residues: CASSDGQPFLFNSPLHF.

The V call is TRBV7-3, the J call TRBJ2-3; 9 bases align to TRBD1. The CDR3 extends over 16 amino acids. CDR1 and CDR2 (germline): SGHTA, FQGTGA. With V trimmed by 4 bases and J by 5 bases, 10 bases remained unmatched. The DNA for the CDR3 is TGTGCCAGCAGCTCCTTAGGACAGGGGTTAGGAGATACGCAGTATTTT. It yields the protein CASSSLGQGLGDTQYF.

This clonotype occurred a few times. This chain connects TRBV20-1 to TRBJ2-5; 9 nucleotides agree with TRBD2. CDR3 length: 13 residues. V dropped 6 bases and J dropped 2; count of bases not matched to a gene: 4. Germline CDR1 is DFQATT and CDR2 is SNEGSKA (reference sequence). The CDR3 DNA reads TGCAGTGCGCGGACTAGCGAGCAAGAGACCCAGTACTTC. The encoded protein is CSARTSEQETQYF.

This clonotype was seen a handful of times. V and J are TRBV7-9 and TRBJ2-5; D not certain. The CDR3 covers 12 residues. Per the germline V gene, CDR1 is SEHNR and CDR2 is FQNEAQ (reference sequence). Trimming cost V 5 bases and J 5 bases, with 9 bases left between them. The CDR3 DNA is TGTGCCAGCAGCGTATCTACGGAGACCCAGTACTTC. The encoded protein is CASSVSTETQYF. Drawing the rest from reference TRBV7-9 and TRBJ2-5, the complete variable domain is DTGVSQNPRHKITKRGQNVTFRCDPISEHNRLYWYRQTLGQGPEFLTYFQNEAQLEKSRLLSDRFSAERPKGSFSTLEIQRTEQGDSAMYLCASSVSTETQYFGPGTRLLVL.

This clonotype was found a few times. J is TRBJ2-7 and V is TRBV29-1, with D tentatively TRBD1 (6 bases). Germline CDR1 SQVTM, CDR2 ANQGSEA. Trimming took off 5 bases at V and 3 bases at J, with 8 bases between the two ends. The CDR3 runs 11 residues. The CDR3 coding sequence is TGCAGCGTTCACAGGGACTACGAGCAGTACTTC. Its protein is CSVHRDYEQYF.

The CDR3 DNA reads as TGCAGTGCTAGGATACTGGGACACACGAACACTGAAGCTTTCTTT. Amino acids: CSARILGHTNTEAFF. J is TRBJ1-1 and V is TRBV20-1; maybe TRBD1 (6 bases). CDR3 length: 15 amino acids. The V end was cut by 3 bases, the J end by 1 base, with 15 bases between. Germline values: CDR1 DFQATT, CDR2 SNEGSKA (reference sequence).

The chain links TRBV12-3 or TRBV12-4 to TRBJ1-2; 11 bases are a match to TRBD1. The V segment lost 5 bases and the J segment 6 bases; nucleotides outside the gene matches: 2. The CDR3 length is 13 residues. CDR3 nucleotide sequence: TGTGCCAGCAGTACGGACAGGGGGCATGGCTACACCTTC. Protein: CASSTDRGHGYTF.

The chain has TRBV6-2 or TRBV6-3 and TRBJ2-5; D might be TRBD2 (5 bases). The CDR3 extends over 13 amino acids. The V gene lost 7 bases and the J gene lost 0 bases, with 9 bases spanning the gap. CDR1 is MNHEY, CDR2 SVGEGT, per germline. As DNA, the CDR3 is TGTGCCAGCAATAAGGGAGACCAAGAGACCCAGTACTTC. Protein product: CASNKGDQETQYF.

The CDR3 bases are TGTGCCAGCAGTTTACAGACAGGGGCCTCAGGGAGGCCTGAAGCTTTCTTT. This sequence encodes CASSLQTGASGRPEAFF. The chain links TRBV27 to TRBJ1-1; TRBD1 agrees at 8 bases. Looked up from germline, CDR1 is MNHEY and CDR2 is SMNVEV (reference sequence). The CDR3 sequence is 17 residues long. V was pared by 2 bases and J by 6 bases, with 14 bases of the junction left unmatched.

This clonotype has at least ten counts. This rearrangement joins TRBV7-2 to TRBJ2-5; a weak D match, TRBD1 (5 bases). The CDR3 has 15 residues. The germline V gene encodes CDR1 SGHTA and CDR2 FQGNSA. Trimming took 0 bases from V and 4 from J, leaving 12 bases between them. The CDR3 nucleotides are TGTGCCAGCAGCTTAGCGCTAGGTCAGGGAGAGACCCAGTACTTC. It is translated as CASSLALGQGETQYF. The variable domain in full, with the rest retrieved from reference TRBV7-2 and TRBJ2-5, is GAGVSQSPSNKVTEKGKDVELRCDPISGHTALYWYRQSLGQGLEFLIYFQGNSAPDKSGLPSDRFSAERTGGSVSTLTIQRTQQEDSAVYLCASSLALGQGETQYFGPGTRLLVL.

This clonotype was seen many times. The rearrangement uses TRBV11-2 and TRBJ2-3; 8 bases align to TRBD2. From germline, CDR1 is SGHAT and CDR2 FQNNGV. With 4 bases clipped from V and 5 bases from J, the junction kept 5 bases outside the gene matches. The CDR3 spans 14 residues. CDR3 nucleotides: TGTGCCAGCAGCTCCTTAGCGGGGATAGATACGCAGTATTTT. As protein: CASSSLAGIDTQYF.

This clonotype was counted between two and nine times. The gene calls are TRBV12-3 or TRBV12-4 and TRBJ1-1, with D possibly matching TRBD1 (5 bases). V gave up 5 bases and J gave up 3 bases, with 10 bases separating them. This CDR3 is built from 13 residues. CDR3 region: CASSRDSYTEAFF. The CDR3 nucleotides are TGTGCCAGCAGTCGCGACAGCTACACTGAAGCTTTCTTT.

This clonotype was counted a few times. This chain uses TRBV5-1 with TRBJ2-2; 9 nucleotides line up with TRBD2. Germline V CDR1 and CDR2: SGHRS, YFSETQ. This CDR3 region has 16 residues. J lost 4 bases, V lost 0 bases, and 4 bases had no gene match. The CDR3 nucleotides read TGCGCCAGCAGCTTGGGGCCTAGCGGGACCACCGGGGAGCTGTTTTTT. Amino acids: CASSLGPSGTTGELFF.

The chain employs TRBV2 and TRBJ1-6; D gene uncertain. The length of the CDR3 is 15 residues. V lost 7 bases, J lost 0 bases, and 10 bases lay in between. Germline CDR1 and CDR2: SNHLY and FYNNEI. CDR3 sequence: CASNKESSYNSPLHF. CDR3 coding DNA: TGTGCCAGCAATAAGGAGAGCTCCTATAATTCACCCCTCCACTTT.

This clonotype showed up just a few times. The chain couples TRBV2 to TRBJ2-7, with D possibly matching TRBD2 (5 bases). CDR3 length: 12 amino acids. Germline V gene lookup returns CDR1 SNHLY and CDR2 FYNNEI. Trimming removed 5 bases from V and 1 base from J, with 6 bases in between. CDR3 DNA sequence: TGTGCCAGCAGTCAGCGGTCCTACGAGCAGTACGTC. Translation gives CASSQRSYEQYV.

This chain connects TRBV20-1 to TRBJ2-3; 9 nucleotides align to TRBD1. After removal of 3 bases from V and 3 bases from J, the junction contained 4 bases not matched to a gene. CDR3 size: 14 residues. CDR1 is DFQATT, CDR2 SNEGSKA, per germline (reference sequence). CDR3 residues: CSASGQGRTDTQYF. CDR3 DNA: TGCAGTGCTAGCGGACAGGGGAGGACAGATACGCAGTATTTT.

This chain uses TRBV12-3 or TRBV12-4 with TRBJ1-2; 7 bases map to TRBD1. V shed 6 bases, J shed 6 bases, and the junction held 1 base outside the gene matches. This CDR3 contains 11 residues. The CDR3 nucleotides read TGTGCCAGCAGGACAGGGCATGGCTACACCTTC. Its protein product is CASRTGHGYTF.

This clonotype turned up a few times. The chain joins TRBV20-1 to TRBJ2-1; 9 nucleotides line up with TRBD2. CDR3 length: 16 amino acids. Germline V gene data show CDR1 as DFQATT and CDR2 as SNEGSKA (reference sequence). J gave up 6 bases and V 0 bases, and 9 bases lay outside the gene matches. This CDR3 is CSARDLGGRAFNEQFF. The CDR3 DNA is TGCAGTGCTAGAGATCTCGGCGGGAGGGCCTTCAATGAGCAGTTCTTC.

V and J are TRBV6-2 or TRBV6-3 and TRBJ1-1; D may be TRBD1 (5 bases). This CDR3 is 13 amino acids long. Trimming took 5 bases from V and 5 from J, leaving 12 bases between them. Germline CDR1 MNHEY, CDR2 SVGEGT. The CDR3 spells CASSGEQVTEAFF. The DNA for the CDR3 is TGTGCCAGCAGTGGGGAACAGGTGACTGAAGCTTTCTTT.

In this sample, this clonotype turned up a few times. The DNA for the CDR3 is TGCAGTGCTTCAGGGACTACTAACATTCAGTACTTC. This codes for CSASGTTNIQYF. The chain uses TRBV20-1 and TRBJ2-4; 7 nucleotides line up with TRBD2. Per germline, CDR1 DFQATT and CDR2 SNEGSKA (reference sequence). The CDR3 sequence is 12 residues long. V was pared by 5 bases and J by 7 bases, with 5 bases of the junction left unmatched.

This clonotype was seen a handful of times. The chain links TRBV6-6 to TRBJ1-6; TRBD1 matches at 9 bases. The ends lost 6 bases at V and 7 bases at J; junction bases unmatched: 1. The V gene's germline CDR1 is MNHNY and CDR2 SVGAGI (reference sequence). This CDR3 contains 13 residues. The CDR3 sequence is CASRTGGNSPLHF. The CDR3 DNA is TGTGCCAGCAGGACAGGGGGAAATTCACCCCTCCACTTT.

This clonotype occurred a few times. CDR3: CASSGQASYEQYV. The DNA for the CDR3 is TGTGCCAGCTCCGGACAGGCATCCTACGAGCAGTACGTC. This sequence joins TRBV12-3 or TRBV12-4 and TRBJ2-7, with 7 nucleotides matching TRBD1. J was trimmed by 1 base and V by 8 bases; bases with no gene match: 5. This CDR3 region has 13 residues.

The chain combines TRBV27 with TRBJ1-4, with TRBD1 matching over 7 bases. Germline values: CDR1 MNHEY, CDR2 SMNVEV (reference sequence). The length of the CDR3 is 14 residues. The trim removed 7 bases at V and 5 bases at J, leaving 7 bases unmatched. The CDR3 region has the DNA TGTGCCAGCACTGAGACAGGGACAAATGAAAAACTGTTTTTT. This translates into CASTETGTNEKLFF.

This clonotype was detected ten times or more. The chain combines TRBV20-1 with TRBJ2-5; the D gene is possibly TRBD2 (5 bases). V was trimmed by 4 bases and J by 1 base, leaving 10 bases between them. The V gene's germline CDR1 is DFQATT and CDR2 SNEGSKA (reference sequence). This CDR3 spans 13 amino acids. CDR3 nucleotides: TGCAGTGCTACAGGACGGGGCCAAGAGACCCAGTACTTC. It encodes CSATGRGQETQYF.